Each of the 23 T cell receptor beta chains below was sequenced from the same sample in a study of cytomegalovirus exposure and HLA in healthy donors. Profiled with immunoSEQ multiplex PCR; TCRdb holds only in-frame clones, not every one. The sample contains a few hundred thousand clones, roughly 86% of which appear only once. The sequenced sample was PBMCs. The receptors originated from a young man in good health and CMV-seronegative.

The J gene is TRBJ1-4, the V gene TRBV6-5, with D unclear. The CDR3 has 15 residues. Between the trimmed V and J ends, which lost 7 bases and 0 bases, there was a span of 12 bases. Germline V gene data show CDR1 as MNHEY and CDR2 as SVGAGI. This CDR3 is CASTFSLATNEKLFF. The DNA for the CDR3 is TGTGCCAGCACATTTTCACTAGCAACTAATGAAAAACTGTTTTTT.

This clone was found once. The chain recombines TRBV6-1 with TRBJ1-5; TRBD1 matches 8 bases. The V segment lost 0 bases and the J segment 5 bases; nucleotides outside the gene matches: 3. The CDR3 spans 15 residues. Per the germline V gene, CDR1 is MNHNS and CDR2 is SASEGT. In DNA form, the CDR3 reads TGTGCCAGCAGTGAAGCCGACAGGGGACATCAGCCCCAGCATTTT. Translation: CASSEADRGHQPQHF.

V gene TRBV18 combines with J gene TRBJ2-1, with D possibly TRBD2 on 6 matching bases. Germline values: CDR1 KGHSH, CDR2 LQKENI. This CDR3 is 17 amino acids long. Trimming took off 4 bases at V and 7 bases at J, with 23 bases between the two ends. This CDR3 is CASSQTEILLALNEQFF. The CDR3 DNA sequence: TGTGCCAGCTCACAAACGGAGATACTACTAGCCCTAAATGAGCAGTTCTTC. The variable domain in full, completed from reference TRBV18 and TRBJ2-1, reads NAGVMQNPRHLVRRRGQEARLRCSPMKGHSHVYWYRQLPEEGLKFMVYLQKENIIDESGMPKERFSAEFPKEGPSILRIQQVVRGDSAAYFCASSQTEILLALNEQFFGPGTRLTVL.

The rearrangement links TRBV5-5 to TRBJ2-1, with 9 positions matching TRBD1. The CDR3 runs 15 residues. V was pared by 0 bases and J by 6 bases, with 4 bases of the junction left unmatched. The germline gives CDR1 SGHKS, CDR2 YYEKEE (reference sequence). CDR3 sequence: CASSLAGQGPNEQFF. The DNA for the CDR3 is TGTGCCAGCAGCTTGGCGGGACAGGGCCCCAATGAGCAGTTCTTC.

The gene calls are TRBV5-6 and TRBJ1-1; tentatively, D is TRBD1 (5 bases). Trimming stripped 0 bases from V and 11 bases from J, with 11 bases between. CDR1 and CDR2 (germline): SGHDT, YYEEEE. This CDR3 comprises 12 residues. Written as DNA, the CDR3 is TGTGCCAGCAGCTTGGGTACAGGTTGGGCTTTCTTT. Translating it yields CASSLGTGWAFF. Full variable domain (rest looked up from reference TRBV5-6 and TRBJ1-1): DAGVTQSPTHLIKTRGQQVTLRCSPKSGHDTVSWYQQALGQGPQFIFQYYEEEERQRGNFPDRFSGHQFPNYSSELNVNALLLGDSALYLCASSLGTGWAFFGQGTRLTVV.

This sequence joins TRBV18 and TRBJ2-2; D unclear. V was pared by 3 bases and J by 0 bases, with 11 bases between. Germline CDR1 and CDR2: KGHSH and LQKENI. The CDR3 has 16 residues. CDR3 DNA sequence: TGTGCCAGCTCACCTACTCTGTTCGCGAACACCGGGGAGCTGTTTTTT. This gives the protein CASSPTLFANTGELFF.

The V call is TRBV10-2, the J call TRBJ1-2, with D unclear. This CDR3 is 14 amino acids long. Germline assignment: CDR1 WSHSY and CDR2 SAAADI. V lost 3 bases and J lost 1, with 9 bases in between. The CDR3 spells CASSEGAVNYGYTF. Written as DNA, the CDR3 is TGCGCCAGCAGTGAAGGAGCAGTTAACTATGGCTACACCTTC.

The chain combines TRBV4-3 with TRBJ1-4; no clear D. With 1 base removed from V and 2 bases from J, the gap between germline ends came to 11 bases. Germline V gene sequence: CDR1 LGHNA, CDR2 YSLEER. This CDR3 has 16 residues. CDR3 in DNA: TGCGCCAGCAGCCAAGGGCAGACTACGACTAATGAAAAACTGTTTTTT. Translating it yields CASSQGQTTTNEKLFF.

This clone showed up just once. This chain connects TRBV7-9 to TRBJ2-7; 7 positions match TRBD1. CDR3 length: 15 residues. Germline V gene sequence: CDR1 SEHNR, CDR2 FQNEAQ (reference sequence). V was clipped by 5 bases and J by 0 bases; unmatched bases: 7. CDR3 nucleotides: TGTGCCAGCAGCCCACAGGGGATAAGCTCCTACGAGCAGTACTTC. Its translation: CASSPQGISSYEQYF.

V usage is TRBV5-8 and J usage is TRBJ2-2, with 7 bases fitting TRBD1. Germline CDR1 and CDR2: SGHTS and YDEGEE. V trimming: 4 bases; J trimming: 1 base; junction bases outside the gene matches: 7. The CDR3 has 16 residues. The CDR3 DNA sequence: TGTGCCAGCAGCCCGAGACAGGGAGTGAACACCGGGGAGCTGTTTTTT. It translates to CASSPRQGVNTGELFF.

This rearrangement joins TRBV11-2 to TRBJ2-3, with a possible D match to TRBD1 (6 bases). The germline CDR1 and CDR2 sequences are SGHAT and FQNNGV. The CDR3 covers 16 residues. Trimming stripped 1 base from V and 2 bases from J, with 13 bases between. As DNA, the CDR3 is TGTGCCAGCAGCTTAGGAATCGACAGGCTCACAGATACGCAGTATTTT. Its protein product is CASSLGIDRLTDTQYF.

The CDR3 sequence is CASSLRDLSSYNEQFF. The CDR3 DNA follows: TGTGCCAGCAGCCTCCGGGACTTGAGCTCCTACAATGAGCAGTTCTTC. This sequence joins TRBV7-2 and TRBJ2-1; D might be TRBD2 (6 bases). V gave up 5 bases and J gave up 0 bases, with 14 bases separating them. The CDR3 contains 16 residues. Germline V CDR1 and CDR2: SGHTA, FQGNSA.

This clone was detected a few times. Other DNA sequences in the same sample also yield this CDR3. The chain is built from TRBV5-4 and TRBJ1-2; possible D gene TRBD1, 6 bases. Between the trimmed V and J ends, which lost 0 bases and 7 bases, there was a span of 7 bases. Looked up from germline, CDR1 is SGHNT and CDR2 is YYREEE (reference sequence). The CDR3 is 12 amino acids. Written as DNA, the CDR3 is TGTGCCAGCAGCTTGGACAGGGCTGGCTACACCTTC. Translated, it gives CASSLDRAGYTF. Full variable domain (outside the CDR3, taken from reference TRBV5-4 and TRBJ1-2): ETGVTQSPTHLIKTRGQQVTLRCSSQSGHNTVSWYQQALGQGPQFIFQYYREEENGRGNFPPRFSGLQFPNYSSELNVNALELDDSALYLCASSLDRAGYTFGSGTRLTVV.

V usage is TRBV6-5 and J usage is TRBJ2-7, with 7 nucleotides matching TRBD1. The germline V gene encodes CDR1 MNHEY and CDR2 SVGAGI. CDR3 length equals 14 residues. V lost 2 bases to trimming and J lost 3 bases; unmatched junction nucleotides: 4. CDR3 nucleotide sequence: TGTGCCAGCAGTTACCGGGACAGCCTCTACGAGCAGTACTTC. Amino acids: CASSYRDSLYEQYF.

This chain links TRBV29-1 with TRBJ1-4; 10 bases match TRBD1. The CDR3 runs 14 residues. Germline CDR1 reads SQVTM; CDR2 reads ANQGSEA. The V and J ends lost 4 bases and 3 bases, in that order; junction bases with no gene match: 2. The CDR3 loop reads CSVGQGAANEKLFF. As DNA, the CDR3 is TGCAGCGTTGGACAGGGGGCAGCTAATGAAAAACTGTTTTTT.

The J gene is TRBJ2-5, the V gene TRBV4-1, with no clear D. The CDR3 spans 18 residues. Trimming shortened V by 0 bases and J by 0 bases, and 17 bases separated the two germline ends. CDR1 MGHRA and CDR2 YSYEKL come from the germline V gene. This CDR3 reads CASSQETGWIGNQETQYF. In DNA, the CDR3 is TGCGCCAGCAGCCAAGAGACTGGGTGGATAGGTAACCAAGAGACCCAGTACTTC.

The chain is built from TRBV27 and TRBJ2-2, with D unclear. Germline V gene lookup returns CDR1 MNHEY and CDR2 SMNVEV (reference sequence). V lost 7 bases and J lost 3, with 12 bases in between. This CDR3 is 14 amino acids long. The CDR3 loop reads CASTLNRHTGELFF. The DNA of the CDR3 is TGTGCCAGCACGTTGAACAGACACACCGGGGAGCTGTTTTTT.

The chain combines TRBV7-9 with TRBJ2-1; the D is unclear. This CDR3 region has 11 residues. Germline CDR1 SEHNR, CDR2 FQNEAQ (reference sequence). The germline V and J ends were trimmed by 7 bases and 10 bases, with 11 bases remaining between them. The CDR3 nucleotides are TGTGCCAGCACACCCCCGAGAGAGCAGTTCTTC. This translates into CASTPPREQFF.

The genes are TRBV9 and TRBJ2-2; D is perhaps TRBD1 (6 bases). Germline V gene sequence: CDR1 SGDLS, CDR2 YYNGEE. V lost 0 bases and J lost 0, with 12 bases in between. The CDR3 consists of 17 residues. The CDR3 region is CASSVDRAAPNTGELFF. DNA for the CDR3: TGTGCCAGCAGCGTAGACAGGGCCGCCCCGAACACCGGGGAGCTGTTTTTT.

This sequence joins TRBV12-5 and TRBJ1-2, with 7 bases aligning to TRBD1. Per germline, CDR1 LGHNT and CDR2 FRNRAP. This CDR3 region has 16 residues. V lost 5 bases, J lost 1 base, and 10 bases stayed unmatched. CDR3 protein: CASGPLGTDINYGYTF. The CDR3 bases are TGTGCTAGTGGTCCCCTCGGGACAGATATTAACTATGGCTACACCTTC.

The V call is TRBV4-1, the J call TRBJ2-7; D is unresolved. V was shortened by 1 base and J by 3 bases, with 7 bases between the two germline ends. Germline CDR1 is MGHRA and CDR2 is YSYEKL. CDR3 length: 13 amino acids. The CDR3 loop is CASSQVGNYEQYF. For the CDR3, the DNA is TGCGCCAGCAGCCAAGTGGGCAACTACGAGCAGTACTTC.

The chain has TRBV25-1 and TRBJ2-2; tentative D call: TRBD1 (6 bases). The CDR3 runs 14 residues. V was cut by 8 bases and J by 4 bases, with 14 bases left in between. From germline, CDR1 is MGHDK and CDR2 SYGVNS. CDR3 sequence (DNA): TGTGCCAGCCGCCCCACAGGGTCCACCGGGGAGCTGTTTTTT. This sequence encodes CASRPTGSTGELFF.

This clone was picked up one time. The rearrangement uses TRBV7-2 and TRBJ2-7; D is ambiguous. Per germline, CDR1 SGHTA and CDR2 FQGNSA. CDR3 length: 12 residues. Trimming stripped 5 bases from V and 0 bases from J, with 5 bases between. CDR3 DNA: TGTGCCAGCAGCCTCTTCTCCTACGAGCAGTACTTC. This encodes CASSLFSYEQYF.